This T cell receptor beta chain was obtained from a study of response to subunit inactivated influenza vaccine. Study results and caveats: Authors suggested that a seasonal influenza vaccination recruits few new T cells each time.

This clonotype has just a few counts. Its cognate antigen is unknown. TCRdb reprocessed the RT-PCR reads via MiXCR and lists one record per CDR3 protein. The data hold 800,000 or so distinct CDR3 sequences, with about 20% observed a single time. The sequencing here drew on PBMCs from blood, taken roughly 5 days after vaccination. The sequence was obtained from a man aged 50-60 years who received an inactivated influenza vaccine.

The CDR3 reads CASSLTGANDYGYTF. The CDR3 coding sequence is TGCGCCAGCAGCTTGACAGGGGCAAATGACTATGGCTACACCTTC. This chain links TRBV5-1 with TRBJ1-2; TRBD1 matches 7 bases. After removal of 1 base from V and 3 bases from J, the junction contained 6 bases not matched to a gene. Germline values: CDR1 SGHRS, CDR2 YFSETQ. The CDR3 length is 15 residues. Variable domain in full (rest from reference TRBV5-1 and TRBJ1-2): KAGVTQTPRYLIKTRGQQVTLSCSPISGHRSVSWYQQTPGQGLQFLFEYFSETQRNKGNFPGRFSGRQFSNSRSEMNVSTLELGDSALYLCASSLTGANDYGYTFGSGTRLTVV.